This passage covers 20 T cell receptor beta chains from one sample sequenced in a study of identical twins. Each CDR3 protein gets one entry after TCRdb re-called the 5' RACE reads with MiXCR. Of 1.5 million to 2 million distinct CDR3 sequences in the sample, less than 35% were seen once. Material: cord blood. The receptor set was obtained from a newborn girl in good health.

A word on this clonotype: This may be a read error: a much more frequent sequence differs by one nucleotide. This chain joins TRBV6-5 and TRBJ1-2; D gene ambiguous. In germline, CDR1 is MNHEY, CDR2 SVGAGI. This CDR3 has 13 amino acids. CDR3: CAGSYDNNYGYTF. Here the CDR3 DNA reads TGTGCCGGCAGTTACGACAATAACTATGGCTACACCTTC.

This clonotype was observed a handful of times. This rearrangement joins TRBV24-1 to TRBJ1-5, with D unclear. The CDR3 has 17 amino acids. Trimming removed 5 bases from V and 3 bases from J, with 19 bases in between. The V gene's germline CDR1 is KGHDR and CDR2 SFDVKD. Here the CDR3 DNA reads TGTGCCACCAGTGCGCCCCCGGCGGGGTTGAACAATCAGCCCCAGCATTTT. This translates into CATSAPPAGLNNQPQHF.

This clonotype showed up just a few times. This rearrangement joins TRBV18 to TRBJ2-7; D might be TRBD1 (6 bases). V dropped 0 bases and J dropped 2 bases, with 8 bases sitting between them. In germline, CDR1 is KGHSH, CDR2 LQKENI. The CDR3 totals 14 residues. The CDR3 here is CASSPPRDTYEQYF. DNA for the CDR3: TGTGCCAGCTCACCACCCCGGGACACCTACGAGCAGTACTTC. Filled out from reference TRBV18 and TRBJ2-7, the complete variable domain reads NAGVMQNPRHLVRRRGQEARLRCSPMKGHSHVYWYRQLPEEGLKFMVYLQKENIIDESGMPKERFSAEFPKEGPSILRIQQVVRGDSAAYFCASSPPRDTYEQYFGPGTRLTVT.

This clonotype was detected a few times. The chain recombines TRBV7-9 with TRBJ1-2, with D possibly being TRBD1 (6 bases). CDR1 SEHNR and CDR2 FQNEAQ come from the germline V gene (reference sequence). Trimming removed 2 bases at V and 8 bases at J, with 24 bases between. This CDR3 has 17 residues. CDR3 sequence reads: CASSLRKGGHRKEGYTF. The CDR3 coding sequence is TGTGCCAGCAGCTTACGAAAGGGGGGCCATCGGAAAGAAGGCTACACCTTC.

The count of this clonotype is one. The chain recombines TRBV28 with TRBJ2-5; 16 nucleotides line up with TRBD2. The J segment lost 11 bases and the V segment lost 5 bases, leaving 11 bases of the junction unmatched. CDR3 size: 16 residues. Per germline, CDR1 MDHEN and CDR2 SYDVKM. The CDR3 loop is CASSEGLAGGFDEQYF. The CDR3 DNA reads TGTGCCAGCAGTGAGGGACTAGCGGGAGGGTTCGATGAGCAGTACTTC.

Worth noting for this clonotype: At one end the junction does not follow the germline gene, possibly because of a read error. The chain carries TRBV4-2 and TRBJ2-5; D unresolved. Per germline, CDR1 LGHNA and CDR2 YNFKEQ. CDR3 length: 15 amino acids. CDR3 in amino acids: CASSQDRLSYNEQYF. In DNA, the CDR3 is TGTGCCAGTAGCCAAGATAGACTCTCCTACAATGAGCAGTACTTC.

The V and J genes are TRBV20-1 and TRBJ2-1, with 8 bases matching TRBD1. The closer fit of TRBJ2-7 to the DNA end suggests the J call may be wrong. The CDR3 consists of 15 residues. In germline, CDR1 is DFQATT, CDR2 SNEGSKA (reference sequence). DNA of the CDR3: TGCAGTGCTAGACAGGGGGCGAGCTCCTACAATGAGCAGTACTTC. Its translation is CSARQGASSYNEQYF.

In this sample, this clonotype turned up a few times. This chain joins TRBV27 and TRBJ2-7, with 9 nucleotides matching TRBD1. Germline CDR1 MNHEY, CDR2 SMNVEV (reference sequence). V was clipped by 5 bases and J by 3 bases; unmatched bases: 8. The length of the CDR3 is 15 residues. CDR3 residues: CASSRQGEGFYEQYF. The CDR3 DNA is TGTGCCAGCAGTCGACAGGGGGAGGGCTTCTACGAGCAGTACTTC.

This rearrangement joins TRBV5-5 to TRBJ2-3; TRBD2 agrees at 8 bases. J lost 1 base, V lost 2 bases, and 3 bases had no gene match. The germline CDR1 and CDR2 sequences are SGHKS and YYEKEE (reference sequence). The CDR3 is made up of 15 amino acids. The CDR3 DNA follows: TGTGCCAGCAGCTTACGGGAGGGCCGCACAGATACGCAGTATTTT. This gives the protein CASSLREGRTDTQYF.

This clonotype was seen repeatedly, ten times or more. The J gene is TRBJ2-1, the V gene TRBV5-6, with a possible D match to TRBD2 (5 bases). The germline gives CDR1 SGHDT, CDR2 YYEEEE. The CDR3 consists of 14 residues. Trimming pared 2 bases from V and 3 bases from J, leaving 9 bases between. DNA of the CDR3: TGTGCCAGCAGCTTCCGCGGGTACTACAATGAGCAGTTCTTC. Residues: CASSFRGYYNEQFF.

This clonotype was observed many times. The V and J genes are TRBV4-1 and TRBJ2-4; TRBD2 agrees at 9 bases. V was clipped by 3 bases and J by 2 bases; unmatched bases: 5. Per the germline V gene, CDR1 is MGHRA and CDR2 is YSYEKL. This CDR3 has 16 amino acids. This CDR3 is CASSQETSGPKNIQYF. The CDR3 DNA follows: TGCGCCAGCAGCCAGGAGACTAGCGGACCCAAAAACATTCAGTACTTC.

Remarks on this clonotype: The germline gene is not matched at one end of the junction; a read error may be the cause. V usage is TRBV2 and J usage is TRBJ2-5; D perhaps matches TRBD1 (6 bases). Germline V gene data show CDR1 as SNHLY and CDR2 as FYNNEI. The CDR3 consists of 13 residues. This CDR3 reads CAGRKGHLIQQYF. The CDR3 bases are TGTGCCGGCAGGAAGGGACACCTTATCCAGCAGTACTTC.

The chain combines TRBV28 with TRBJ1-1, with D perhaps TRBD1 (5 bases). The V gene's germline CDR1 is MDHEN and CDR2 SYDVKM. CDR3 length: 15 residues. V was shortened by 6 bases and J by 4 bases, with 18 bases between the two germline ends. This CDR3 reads CASSRRWGGITEAFF. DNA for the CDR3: TGTGCCAGCAGCCGTAGATGGGGGGGGATCACTGAAGCTTTCTTT.

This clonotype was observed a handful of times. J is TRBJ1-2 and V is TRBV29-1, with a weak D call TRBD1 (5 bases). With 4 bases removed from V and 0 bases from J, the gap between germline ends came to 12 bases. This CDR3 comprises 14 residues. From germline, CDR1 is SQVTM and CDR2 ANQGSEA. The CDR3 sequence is CSVVRDVTNYGYTF. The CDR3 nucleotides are TGCAGCGTTGTCCGGGACGTTACTAACTATGGCTACACCTTC. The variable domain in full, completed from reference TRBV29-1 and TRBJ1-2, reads SAVISQKPSRDICQRGTSLTIQCQVDSQVTMMFWYRQQPGQSLTLIATANQGSEATYESGFVIDKFPISRPNLTFSTLTVSNMSPEDSSIYLCSVVRDVTNYGYTFGSGTRLTVV.

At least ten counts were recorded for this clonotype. The CDR3 nucleotides read TGTGCCAGCAGTGATGGGGGGAATCAGCCCCAGCATTTT. Its protein is CASSDGGNQPQHF. This rearrangement joins TRBV6-1 to TRBJ1-5; D is possibly TRBD1 (5 bases). CDR1 MNHNS and CDR2 SASEGT come from the germline V gene. The CDR3 is 13 amino acids. V lost 3 bases to trimming and J lost 4 bases, with 7 bases between them.

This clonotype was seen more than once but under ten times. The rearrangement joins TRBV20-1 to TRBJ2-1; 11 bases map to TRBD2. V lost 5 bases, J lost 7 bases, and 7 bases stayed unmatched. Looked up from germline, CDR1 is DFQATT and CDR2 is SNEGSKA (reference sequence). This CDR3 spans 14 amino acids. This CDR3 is CSAGSGRAANEQFF. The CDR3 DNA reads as TGCAGTGCTGGTAGCGGGAGGGCCGCTAATGAGCAGTTCTTC.

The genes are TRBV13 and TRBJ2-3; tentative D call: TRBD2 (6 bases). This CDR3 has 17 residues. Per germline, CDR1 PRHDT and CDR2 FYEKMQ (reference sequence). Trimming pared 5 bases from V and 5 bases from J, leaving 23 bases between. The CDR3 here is CASSAVGAGSPGDTQYF. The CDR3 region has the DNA TGTGCCAGCAGCGCCGTGGGCGCGGGATCCCCAGGAGATACGCAGTATTTT.

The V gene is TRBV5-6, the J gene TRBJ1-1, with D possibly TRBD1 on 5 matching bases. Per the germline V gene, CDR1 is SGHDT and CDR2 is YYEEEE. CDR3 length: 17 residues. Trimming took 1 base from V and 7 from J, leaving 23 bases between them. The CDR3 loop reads CASSLWRWSDDRLEAFF. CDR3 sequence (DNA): TGTGCCAGCAGCTTGTGGAGGTGGTCCGACGACAGACTTGAAGCTTTCTTT.

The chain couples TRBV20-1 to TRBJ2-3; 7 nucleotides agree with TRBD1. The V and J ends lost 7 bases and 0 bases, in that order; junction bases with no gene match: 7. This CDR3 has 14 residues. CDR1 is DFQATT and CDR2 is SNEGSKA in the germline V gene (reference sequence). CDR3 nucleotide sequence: TGCAGTGGATTGACAGGGCCTAGCACAGATACGCAGTATTTT. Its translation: CSGLTGPSTDTQYF.

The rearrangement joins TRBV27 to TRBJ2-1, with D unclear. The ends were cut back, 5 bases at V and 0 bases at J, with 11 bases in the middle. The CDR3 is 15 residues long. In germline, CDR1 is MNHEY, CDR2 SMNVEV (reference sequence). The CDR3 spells CASSMTTSSYNEQFF. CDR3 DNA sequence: TGTGCCAGCAGTATGACGACGAGCTCCTACAATGAGCAGTTCTTC.